This T cell receptor beta chain was documented in a study of shared clonotypes between healthy human individuals. Naive CD8 cells, CD45RO-negative and positively selected for CCR7, excluded terminally differentiated effector memory CD45RA+ cells. Study-level findings and limits: Estimated richness was generally greater in naive than memory subsets. Tissue TCR repertoires likely differ from these blood-only repertoires.

The CDR3 consists of 15 residues. The V and J ends lost 6 bases and 4 bases, in that order; junction bases with no gene match: 11. Germline V gene data show CDR1 as MGHRA and CDR2 as YSYEKL. Deep level was the assay's run setting. How the authors handled the data: Junction-only immunoSEQ sequences carried no quality scores, so filtering differed. Profiling relied on immunoSEQ multiplex PCR, and the TCRdb table lists in-frame clones only, not all of them. V, J and clone size are taken as reported in that table, and D and trimming were inferred from the DNA itself. The repertoire holds roughly 2,000,000 clones, with over 85% as singletons. As concerns this clone: Antigen specificity is unknown.

The V gene is TRBV4-1, the J gene TRBJ2-7; TRBD2 matches at 8 bases. The sample taken for sequencing was naive CD8+ T cells from PBMCs. The receptor's source is a young man in good health. Some clones in this sample may be carry-over from other donors' samples. CDR3 in DNA: TGCGCCAGCAGTCAGCTACTAGCGGAAAAATACGAGCAGTACTTC. Translation gives CASSQLLAEKYEQYF.